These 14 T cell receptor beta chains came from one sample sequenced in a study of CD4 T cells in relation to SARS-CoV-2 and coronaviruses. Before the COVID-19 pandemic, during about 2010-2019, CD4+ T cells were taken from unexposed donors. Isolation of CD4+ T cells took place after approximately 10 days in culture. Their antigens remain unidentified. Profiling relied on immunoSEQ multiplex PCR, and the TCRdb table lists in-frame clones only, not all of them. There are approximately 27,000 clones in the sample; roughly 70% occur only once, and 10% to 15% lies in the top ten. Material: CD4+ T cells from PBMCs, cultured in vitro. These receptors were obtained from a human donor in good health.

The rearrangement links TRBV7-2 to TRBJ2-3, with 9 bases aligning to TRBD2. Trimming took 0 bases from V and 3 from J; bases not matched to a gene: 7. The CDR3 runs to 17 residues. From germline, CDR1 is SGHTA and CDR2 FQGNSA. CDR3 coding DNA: TGTGCCAGCAGCTTAGCTAGCGGGAGTGTGGTAACAGATACGCAGTATTTT. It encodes CASSLASGSVVTDTQYF.

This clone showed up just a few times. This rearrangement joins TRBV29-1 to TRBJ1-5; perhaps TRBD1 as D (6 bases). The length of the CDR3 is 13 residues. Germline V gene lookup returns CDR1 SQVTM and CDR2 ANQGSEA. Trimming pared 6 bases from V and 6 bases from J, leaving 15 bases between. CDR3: CSVAPGEGQPQHF. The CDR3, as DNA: TGCAGCGTCGCCCCAGGGGAAGGTCAGCCCCAGCATTTT.

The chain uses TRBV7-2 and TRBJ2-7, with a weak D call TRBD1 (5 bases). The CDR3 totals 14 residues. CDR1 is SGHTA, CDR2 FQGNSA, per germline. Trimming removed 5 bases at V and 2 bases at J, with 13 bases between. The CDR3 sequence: CASSPRAGTYEQYF. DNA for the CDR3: TGTGCCAGCAGCCCTCGGGCAGGGACCTACGAGCAGTACTTC. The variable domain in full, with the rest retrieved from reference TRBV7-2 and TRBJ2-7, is GAGVSQSPSNKVTEKGKDVELRCDPISGHTALYWYRQSLGQGLEFLIYFQGNSAPDKSGLPSDRFSAERTGGSVSTLTIQRTQQEDSAVYLCASSPRAGTYEQYFGPGTRLTVT.

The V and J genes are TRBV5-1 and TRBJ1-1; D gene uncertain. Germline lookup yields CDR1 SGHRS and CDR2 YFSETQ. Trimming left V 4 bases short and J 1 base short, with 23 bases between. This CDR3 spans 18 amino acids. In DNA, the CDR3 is TGCGCCAGCAGCCCTGAACGTAAGACCCCGAAAGGGAACACTGAAGCTTTCTTT. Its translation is CASSPERKTPKGNTEAFF.

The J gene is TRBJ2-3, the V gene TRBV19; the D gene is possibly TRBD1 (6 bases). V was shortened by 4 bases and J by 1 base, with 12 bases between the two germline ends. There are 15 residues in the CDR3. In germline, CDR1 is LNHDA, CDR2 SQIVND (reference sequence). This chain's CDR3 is CASSTRDIGTDTQYF. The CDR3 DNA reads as TGTGCCAGTAGTACTCGGGACATAGGCACAGATACGCAGTATTTT.

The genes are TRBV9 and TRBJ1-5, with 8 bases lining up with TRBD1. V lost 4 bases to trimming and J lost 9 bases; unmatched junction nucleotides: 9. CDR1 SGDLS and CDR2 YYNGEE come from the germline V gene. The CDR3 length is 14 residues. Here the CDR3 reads CASSPGGGLGPQHF. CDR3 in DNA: TGTGCCAGCAGCCCAGGGGGCGGGTTAGGGCCCCAGCATTTT.

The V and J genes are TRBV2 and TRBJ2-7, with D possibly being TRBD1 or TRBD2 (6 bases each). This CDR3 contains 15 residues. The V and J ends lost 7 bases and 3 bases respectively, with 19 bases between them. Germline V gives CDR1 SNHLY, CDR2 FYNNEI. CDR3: CASNMGGSSLYEQYF. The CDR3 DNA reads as TGTGCCAGCAATATGGGGGGCAGTAGTCTCTACGAGCAGTACTTC.

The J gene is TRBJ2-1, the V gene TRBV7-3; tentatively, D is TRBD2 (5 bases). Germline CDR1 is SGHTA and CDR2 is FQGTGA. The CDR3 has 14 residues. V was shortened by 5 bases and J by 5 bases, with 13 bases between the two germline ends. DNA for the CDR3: TGTGCCAGCAGCCCCCCGGGGTCCAACAATGAGCAGTTCTTC. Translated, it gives CASSPPGSNNEQFF.

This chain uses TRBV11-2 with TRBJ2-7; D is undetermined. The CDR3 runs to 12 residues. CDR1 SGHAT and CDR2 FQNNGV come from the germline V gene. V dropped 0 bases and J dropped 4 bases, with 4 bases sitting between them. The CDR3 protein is CASSLDRYEQYF. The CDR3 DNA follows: TGTGCCAGCAGCTTAGATCGGTACGAGCAGTACTTC.

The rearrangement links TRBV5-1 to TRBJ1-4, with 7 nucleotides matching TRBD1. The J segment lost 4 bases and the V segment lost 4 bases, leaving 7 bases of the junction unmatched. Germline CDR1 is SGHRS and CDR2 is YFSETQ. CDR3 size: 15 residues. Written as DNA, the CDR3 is TGCGCCAGCAGCCTCCGACAGGGTGTTAATGAAAAACTGTTTTTT. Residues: CASSLRQGVNEKLFF.

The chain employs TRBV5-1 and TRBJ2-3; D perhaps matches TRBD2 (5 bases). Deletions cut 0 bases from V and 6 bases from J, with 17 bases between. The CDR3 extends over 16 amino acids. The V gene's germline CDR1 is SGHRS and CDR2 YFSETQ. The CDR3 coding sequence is TGCGCCAGCAGCTTGGTTCTGGGCGGCTCGGGGGATACGCAGTATTTT. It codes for CASSLVLGGSGDTQYF.

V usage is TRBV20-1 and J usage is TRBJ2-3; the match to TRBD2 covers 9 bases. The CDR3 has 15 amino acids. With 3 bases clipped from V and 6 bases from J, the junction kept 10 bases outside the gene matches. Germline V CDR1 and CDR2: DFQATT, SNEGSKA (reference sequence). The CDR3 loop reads CSASDEGLARDTQYF. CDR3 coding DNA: TGCAGTGCTAGTGATGAGGGACTAGCAAGGGATACGCAGTATTTT.

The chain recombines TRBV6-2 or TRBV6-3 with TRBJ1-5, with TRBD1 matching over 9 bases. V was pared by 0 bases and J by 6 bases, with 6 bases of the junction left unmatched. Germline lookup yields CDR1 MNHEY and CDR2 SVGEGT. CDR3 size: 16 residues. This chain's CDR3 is CASSYSGDRGIQPQHF. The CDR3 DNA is TGTGCCAGCAGTTACTCGGGCGACAGGGGGATTCAGCCCCAGCATTTT.

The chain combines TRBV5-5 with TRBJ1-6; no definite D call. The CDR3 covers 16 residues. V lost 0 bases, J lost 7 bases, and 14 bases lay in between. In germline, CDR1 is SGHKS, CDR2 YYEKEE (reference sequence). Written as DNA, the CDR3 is TGTGCCAGCAGCTTGGTCCCCGGCCCGGTGAATTCACCCCTCCACTTT. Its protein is CASSLVPGPVNSPLHF.